This T cell receptor beta chain was sequenced for a study of cytomegalovirus exposure and HLA in healthy donors. This clone was picked up one time. The PCR contained 60 Vbeta and 13 Jbeta primers. Produced via immunoSEQ multiplex PCR; TCRdb's table is partial and in-frame only. The table records more than 100,000 clones, about 83% of them present only once. Germline CDR1 reads SGHTA; CDR2 reads FQGNSA. Trimming took 5 bases from V and 7 from J, leaving 9 bases between them. The length of the CDR3 is 11 residues. Sequencing was carried out using PBMCs. The chain carries TRBV7-2 and TRBJ2-7; D is uncertain. This TCR was sampled from a woman in her 40s in good health and CMV-seropositive. CDR3 amino acids: CASSPAREQYF. CDR3 nucleotide sequence: TGTGCCAGCAGCCCCGCGCGGGAGCAGTACTTC.